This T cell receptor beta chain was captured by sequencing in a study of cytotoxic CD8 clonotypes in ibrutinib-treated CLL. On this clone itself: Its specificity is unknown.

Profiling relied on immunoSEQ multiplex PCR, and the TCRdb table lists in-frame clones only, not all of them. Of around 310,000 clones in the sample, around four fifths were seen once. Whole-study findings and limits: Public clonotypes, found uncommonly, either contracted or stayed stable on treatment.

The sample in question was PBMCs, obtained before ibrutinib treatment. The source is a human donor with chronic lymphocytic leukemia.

DNA for the CDR3: TGTGCCAGCCCATGGGGGCCGCATAATGAAAAACTGTTTTTT. This codes for CASPWGPHNEKLFF. This chain joins TRBV21-1 and TRBJ1-4; whether TRBD1, the table's D call, matches the DNA was not checked. TRBV21-1 is annotated as a pseudogene. CDR3 length: 14 amino acids.